The TCR beta chain under discussion was sequenced for a study of CD8 T cells in ankylosing spondylitis. Turning to this clonotype: Antigen: not known.

General observations from the study: From matched ankylosing spondylitis synovial fluid, disease-linked clones were reportedly recovered at significantly enriched levels.

TCRdb passed the 5' RACE reads through MiXCR, listing each CDR3 protein once. This repertoire shows around 210,000 distinct CDR3 sequences, approximately 8.4% found once; its top ten account for roughly 4.9%. V shed 3 bases and J shed 10 bases, with 22 bases lying between them. Germline CDR1 and CDR2: SGHAT and FQNNGV. CDR3 size: 16 residues. The V call is TRBV11-2, the J call TRBJ2-1, with a tentative D call TRBD2 (5 bases). This clonotype originated in a female donor with ankylosing spondylitis or in good health (not recorded which). Sequencing used blood, either unsorted or a sorted T cell fraction (not recorded which). The CDR3 region has the DNA TGTGCCAGCAGCTTGGGCGAGAGGGCCCTTATGGAAGAGCAGTTCTTC. The encoded protein is CASSLGERALMEEQFF.